These T cell receptor beta chains were read from a single sample in a study of T cell changes during pregnancy in multiple sclerosis. Sequencing was performed with immunoSEQ multiplex PCR; in TCRdb, only in-frame clones are kept and a portion is missing. The profile shows more than 15,000 clones, roughly 80% of them singletons. The sequenced sample was CD8+ T cells from peripheral blood mononuclear cells, obtained after pregnancy. Every receptor here comes from a female donor in good health, enrolled as a control in a pregnancy study. CDR3s include the opening cysteine and the closing phenylalanine or tryptophan. A D gene is named only where the DNA matches it firmly. Some rows have no size entry. The others give once, few or many, or a class for an expanded clone.

>TRBD1|-|TRBV10-3|TRBJ1-1
TGTGCCATCAGTGGGGACAGGGGGCAAACTGAAGCTTTCTTT
CAISGDRGQTEAFF
>-|-|TRBV30|TRBJ1-1
TGTGCCTGGAGTGTATGGACACGGAAGGAGAACACTGAAGCTTTCTTT
CAWSVWTRKENTEAFF
>-|-|TRBV9|TRBJ2-5
TGTGCCAGCAGCTCTAAGAAGGGACAAAACCAAGAGACCCAGTACTTC
CASSSKKGQNQETQYF
>TRBD2|-|TRBV9|TRBJ2-3
TGTGCCAGCAGCGAGGCAGCTAGCGGGCTTACGCAGTATTTT
CASSEAASGLTQYF
>-|-|TRBV6-4|TRBJ1-6
TGTGCCAGCAGTGCCGGGACTGAGTCACCCCTCCACTTT
CASSAGTESPLHF
>-|-|TRBV9|TRBJ1-1
TGTGCCAGCAGCGTAGGGGCAGGCCCTGAAGCTTTCTTT
CASSVGAGPEAFF
>-|-|TRBV6-5|TRBJ2-1
TGTGCCAGCAGCCGAGCGCTCAGCTCCTACAATGAGCAGTTCTTC
CASSRALSSYNEQFF
>-|medium-sized|TRBV6-4|TRBJ2-2
TGTGCCAGCAGTGCAGGTGACGCAGGGGAGCTGTTTTTT
CASSAGDAGELFF
>-|-|TRBV6-5|TRBJ1-2
TGTGCCAGCCAAAATAACTATGGCTACACCTTC
CASQNNYGYTF
>TRBD2|-|TRBV5-4|TRBJ2-7
TGTGCCAGCAGCTTGGAGCGGGGCTACGAGCAGTACTTC
CASSLERGYEQYF
>-|-|TRBV7-9|TRBJ1-1
TGTGCCAGCGGCCCAAGGGGCAGGTATGAAGCTTTCTTT
CASGPRGRYEAFF
>-|-|TRBV5-1|TRBJ2-5
TGTGCCAGCAGCTTGGCCGGCAGGGCGTACCAAGAGACCCAGTACTTC
CASSLAGRAYQETQYF
>-|-|TRBV15|TRBJ2-6
TGTGCCACCAGCAGAGACCAATCTGGGGCCAACGTCCTGACTTTC
CATSRDQSGANVLTF
>TRBD2|-|TRBV5-1|TRBJ2-1
TGCGCCAGCAGCTGGGGGACTAGCGGGGACTACAATGAGCAGTTCTTC
CASSWGTSGDYNEQFF
>TRBD1|-|TRBV4-2|TRBJ2-7
TGTGCCAGCAGCCAGGCCGGACAGGACTCCTACGAGCAGTACTTC
CASSQAGQDSYEQYF
>TRBD2|-|TRBV7-2|TRBJ2-1
TGTGCCAGCAGCGGACTAGCGAACTCCTACAATGAGCAGTTCTTC
CASSGLANSYNEQFF
>-|-|TRBV5-1|TRBJ2-3
TGCGCCAGCAGCTTAACCCCCCGTGGGCGGGGCCTCACAGATACGCAGTATTTT
CASSLTPRGRGLTDTQYF
>TRBD2|-|TRBV25-1|TRBJ2-5
TGTGCCACCTTAAATTCGGGACTAGCCTTCCAAGAGACCCAGTACTTC
CATLNSGLAFQETQYF
>TRBD1|-|TRBV27|TRBJ1-2
TGTGCCAGCAGTACCAGGGGGGACTATGGCTACACCTTC
CASSTRGDYGYTF
>-|-|TRBV6-1|TRBJ1-2
TGTGCCAGCAGTCCTCCTCCCGACAGGCCTCCGGGCTACACCTTC
CASSPPPDRPPGYTF
>-|-|TRBV4-2|TRBJ2-7
TGTGCCAGCAGCCCCCGATGGAGGGGTGGGGGCTACGAGCAGTACTTC
CASSPRWRGGGYEQYF
>-|-|TRBV5-5|TRBJ1-3
TGTGCCAGCAGCTCCAGGCCCTCTGGAAACACCATATATTTT
CASSSRPSGNTIYF
>TRBD1|once|TRBV10-3|TRBJ2-5
TGTGCCATCAGTGAGTCGGGACAGGGGATCGGGGAGACCCAGTACTTC
CAISESGQGIGETQYF
>TRBD2|once|TRBV7-3|TRBJ2-3
TGTGCCAGCAGCCCTAGCGGGGGGCTCACAGATACGCAGTATTTT
CASSPSGGLTDTQYF
>-|-|TRBV7-9|TRBJ2-3
TGTGCCAGCAGCTTACCGGATACGCAGTATTTT
CASSLPDTQYF
>-|once|TRBV19|TRBJ2-7
TGTGCCAGTAGTATAGGGTGGGACTTGACCTACGAGCAGTACTTC
CASSIGWDLTYEQYF
>-|-|TRBV9|TRBJ1-3
TGTGCCAGCAGCGTAGGACATCGGGAGGGTTATGGAAACACCATATATTTT
CASSVGHREGYGNTIYF
>-|few|TRBV30|TRBJ1-1
TGTGCCTGGAGTGGCGGACAGATAGCTGAAGCTTTCTTT
CAWSGGQIAEAFF
>-|-|TRBV28|TRBJ1-3
TGTGCCAGCAGTTTAGAGCACACCATATATTTT
CASSLEHTIYF
>-|-|TRBV27|TRBJ1-1
TGTGCCAGCAGTTTTGGGGGGAGCACTGAAGCTTTCTTT
CASSFGGSTEAFF
>-|-|TRBV20-1|TRBJ1-1
TGCAGTGCAGCGGGAAGGGCTTTCTTT
CSAAGRAFF
>TRBD2|-|TRBV9|TRBJ2-1
TGTGCCAGCAGCCATTTGGGGGGGGTCCCCTACAATGAGCAGTTCTTC
CASSHLGGVPYNEQFF
>TRBD1|few|TRBV4-1|TRBJ1-6
TGCGCCAGCAGCCAAGGGACAGGCCATAATTCACCCCTCCACTTT
CASSQGTGHNSPLHF
>-|-|TRBV27|TRBJ2-2
TGTGCCAGCAGTTTAAATCGGGGGGCCGCCGGGGAGCTGTTTTTT
CASSLNRGAAGELFF
>-|-|TRBV20-1|TRBJ1-2
TGCAGTGCTAAACAATCTCAGGGCTACACCTTC
CSAKQSQGYTF
>TRBD2|-|TRBV10-1|TRBJ2-3
TGCGCCAGCAGTGAGTCACTAGCGGAGCACACAGATACGCAGTATTTT
CASSESLAEHTDTQYF
>TRBD1|-|TRBV4-3|TRBJ1-2
TGCGCCAGCAGCCAAGATTACGGGACAGGGGCTGGTGGCTACACCTTC
CASSQDYGTGAGGYTF
>-|-|TRBV7-6|TRBJ1-2
TGTGCCAGCAGCGTGTGCGGTGAATCTCGAAAGCTTGGCTACACCTTC
CASSVCGESRKLGYTF
>TRBD1|-|TRBV2|TRBJ1-1
TGTGCCGCACAGGGGATTGGGGACACTGAAGCTTTCTTT
CAAQGIGDTEAFF
>TRBD2|-|TRBV27|TRBJ2-1
TGTGCCAGCAGTTTTTCGACCGGGACTAGCCACGAGCAGTTCTTC
CASSFSTGTSHEQFF
>-|-|TRBV9|TRBJ1-2
TGTGCCAGCAGCGTACGCGGTAGTGGCTACACCTTC
CASSVRGSGYTF
>-|-|TRBV7-9|TRBJ2-1
TGTGCCAGCAGCCTCCCGACAGGTAGCTCCTACAATGAGCAGTTCTTC
CASSLPTGSSYNEQFF
>-|few|TRBV30|TRBJ1-1
TGTGCCTGGAGTGTACAGACAGACACTGAAGCTTTCTTT
CAWSVQTDTEAFF
>TRBD1|-|TRBV5-1|TRBJ1-2
TGCGCCAGCAGCGTCGGACAGGGATACTATGGCTACACCTTC
CASSVGQGYYGYTF
>TRBD1|-|TRBV27|TRBJ1-2
TGTGCCAGCAGTTTGATCGGACAGGTCCGAGAAGGGGATGGCTACACCTTC
CASSLIGQVREGDGYTF
>-|once|TRBV6-5|TRBJ1-1
TGTGCCAGCAGTTACCCGGGATCGAACACTGAAGCTTTCTTT
CASSYPGSNTEAFF
>TRBD2|-|TRBV6-4|TRBJ2-1
TGTGCCAGCAGTGACTCAGCGGGAGCCTACAATGAGCAGTTCTTC
CASSDSAGAYNEQFF
>TRBD1|-|TRBV6-4|TRBJ2-1
TGTGCCAGCAGTGGGACAGGGGACTACAATGAGCAGTTCTTC
CASSGTGDYNEQFF
>-|medium-sized|TRBV6-1|TRBJ1-1
TGTGCCAGCAGTTCAGGGGAGAACACTGAAGCTTTCTTT
CASSSGENTEAFF
>TRBD1|-|TRBV27|TRBJ1-1
TGTGCCAGCAGCACAGGGGCTGAAGCTTTCTTT
CASSTGAEAFF
>TRBD1|-|TRBV6-5|TRBJ2-2
TGTGCCAGCAGTTACGGACAGGAAAACACCGGGGAGCTGTTTTTT
CASSYGQENTGELFF
>-|-|TRBV10-3|TRBJ2-5
TGTGCCATCAGCCTGCAGGGGGGAGAGACCCAGTACTTC
CAISLQGGETQYF
>TRBD2|few|TRBV7-6|TRBJ2-5
TGTGCCAGCAGTTCCTTCCCTAGCGGGGGGGGACAAGAGACCCAGTACTTC
CASSSFPSGGGQETQYF
>TRBD1|few|TRBV6-4|TRBJ2-2
TGTGCCAGCAGTGACTCGGGACAGGACACCGGGGAGCTGTTTTTT
CASSDSGQDTGELFF
>TRBD1|-|TRBV5-6|TRBJ1-1
TGTGCCAGCAGCTCCCATAGGACAGGGAGGGACACTGAAGCTTTCTTT
CASSSHRTGRDTEAFF
>-|once|TRBV9|TRBJ2-7
TGTGCCAGCGATTGTAAGGGGAATCGCCCCTACGAGCAGTACTTC
CASDCKGNRPYEQYF
>-|-|TRBV9|TRBJ1-5
TGTGCCAGCAGCGTGGGAGGGTTGCAGCCCCAGCATTTT
CASSVGGLQPQHF